One and the same sample provided the 24 T cell receptor beta chains below, sequenced in a study of blood T cell repertoires in COVID-19. Here immunoSEQ multiplex PCR was the method, and the copy in TCRdb shows in-frame clones only, minus some. The table has 50,000 to 60,000 clones, around 82% seen once. The sample taken for sequencing was peripheral blood. The source is a woman of 80 years or more with COVID-19, enrolled during active disease.

V usage is TRBV18 and J usage is TRBJ2-3; D might be TRBD1 (6 bases). V was shortened by 3 bases and J by 1 base, with 8 bases between the two germline ends. Looked up from germline, CDR1 is KGHSH and CDR2 is LQKENI. The CDR3 covers 14 residues. The CDR3 DNA is TGTGCCAGCTCACCGGCAGGGGGCACAGATACGCAGTATTTT. Protein sequence: CASSPAGGTDTQYF. Variable domain in full (rest from reference TRBV18 and TRBJ2-3): NAGVMQNPRHLVRRRGQEARLRCSPMKGHSHVYWYRQLPEEGLKFMVYLQKENIIDESGMPKERFSAEFPKEGPSILRIQQVVRGDSAAYFCASSPAGGTDTQYFGPGTRLTVL.

The chain is built from TRBV4-2 and TRBJ2-2; a possible D gene is TRBD2 (6 bases). The CDR3 has 16 residues. CDR1 is LGHNA, CDR2 YNFKEQ, per germline. V dropped 1 base and J dropped 3 bases, with 12 bases sitting between them. CDR3: CASSQVGRTYTGELFF. The DNA of the CDR3 is TGTGCCAGCAGCCAAGTCGGGAGAACTTACACCGGGGAGCTGTTTTTT.

The chain links TRBV2 to TRBJ1-6; the D gene is possibly TRBD1 (5 bases). Looked up from germline, CDR1 is SNHLY and CDR2 is FYNNEI. The CDR3 spans 15 residues. V shed 4 bases and J shed 10 bases, with 17 bases lying between them. As DNA, the CDR3 is TGTGCCAGCAGTGTACCCCCAGGGCAGGGATCACCCCTCCACTTT. Protein product: CASSVPPGQGSPLHF. The full variable domain, in which reference TRBV2 and TRBJ1-6 provide the parts outside the CDR3, is EPEVTQTPSHQVTQMGQEVILRCVPISNHLYFYWYRQILGQKVEFLVSFYNNEISEKSEIFDDQFSVERPDGSNFTLKIRSTKLEDSAMYFCASSVPPGQGSPLHFGNGTRLTVT.

The J gene is TRBJ2-2, the V gene TRBV18, with a weak D call TRBD1 (5 bases). This CDR3 is 15 amino acids long. The V gene's germline CDR1 is KGHSH and CDR2 LQKENI. V was shortened by 2 bases and J by 1 base, with 8 bases between the two germline ends. The CDR3, as DNA: TGTGCCAGCTCACCATCCCAGGGGAACACCGGGGAGCTGTTTTTT. This translates into CASSPSQGNTGELFF.

The chain is built from TRBV7-8 and TRBJ1-2; D is possibly TRBD1 (5 bases). Germline V CDR1 and CDR2: SGHVS, FQNEAQ. The V end lost 5 bases, the J end lost 0 bases, and 19 bases lay between the germline ends. The CDR3 is made up of 17 amino acids. CDR3 residues: CASSAGHKLIANYGYTF. Here the CDR3 DNA reads TGTGCCAGCAGCGCAGGACACAAACTCATCGCTAACTATGGCTACACCTTC.

This clone has just one count. J is TRBJ2-5 and V is TRBV7-9; 11 positions agree with TRBD2. Germline assignment: CDR1 SEHNR and CDR2 FQNEAQ (reference sequence). This CDR3 has 16 amino acids. The trim removed 5 bases at V and 1 base at J, leaving 6 bases unmatched. CDR3 DNA sequence: TGTGCCAGCAGCCCGGGACTAGCGGAAATCCAAGAGACCCAGTACTTC. Its translation is CASSPGLAEIQETQYF.

V gene TRBV9 combines with J gene TRBJ2-1; D is unresolved. V was pared by 3 bases and J by 9 bases, with 7 bases between. This CDR3 contains 11 residues. From germline, CDR1 is SGDLS and CDR2 YYNGEE. The chain's CDR3 is CASSAPGEQFF. The CDR3 nucleotides read TGTGCCAGCAGCGCACCCGGTGAGCAGTTCTTC. Variable domain in full (rest from reference TRBV9 and TRBJ2-1): DSGVTQTPKHLITATGQRVTLRCSPRSGDLSVYWYQQSLDQGLQFLIQYYNGEERAKGNILERFSAQQFPDLHSELNLSSLELGDSALYFCASSAPGEQFFGPGTRLTVL.

The J gene is TRBJ1-1, the V gene TRBV27, with D possibly TRBD1 on 6 matching bases. Looked up from germline, CDR1 is MNHEY and CDR2 is SMNVEV (reference sequence). The ends were cut back, 3 bases at V and 5 bases at J, with 10 bases in the middle. The CDR3 spans 13 residues. The CDR3 nucleotides read TGTGCCAGCAGTTTCAACAGGGCGACTGAAGCTTTCTTT. It is translated as CASSFNRATEAFF.

V gene TRBV7-9 combines with J gene TRBJ2-2; 8 nucleotides match TRBD1. The CDR3 runs to 12 residues. The V and J ends lost 6 bases and 9 bases, in that order; junction bases with no gene match: 3. Germline assignment: CDR1 SEHNR and CDR2 FQNEAQ (reference sequence). The CDR3 reads CASRRQGWELFF. The CDR3 DNA reads as TGTGCCAGCAGACGACAGGGGTGGGAGCTGTTTTTT. Based on the CDR3 plus reference TRBV7-9 and TRBJ2-2, the full variable domain is DTGVSQNPRHKITKRGQNVTFRCDPISEHNRLYWYRQTLGQGPEFLTYFQNEAQLEKSRLLSDRFSAERPKGSFSTLEIQRTEQGDSAMYLCASRRQGWELFFGEGSRLTVL.

The V gene is TRBV27, the J gene TRBJ2-5; D possibly corresponds to TRBD1 (5 bases). The CDR3 consists of 13 residues. Germline V gene data show CDR1 as MNHEY and CDR2 as SMNVEV (reference sequence). Trimming shortened V by 3 bases and J by 5 bases, and 10 bases separated the two germline ends. In DNA form, the CDR3 reads TGTGCCAGCAGTTTTCTGGGGCTTGAGACCCAGTACTTC. This gives the protein CASSFLGLETQYF.

This chain connects TRBV3-1 (or the pseudogene TRBV3-2) to TRBJ2-1; possible D gene TRBD2, 5 bases. V shed 4 bases and J shed 8 bases, with 21 bases lying between them. The CDR3 is made up of 16 amino acids. The germline V gene encodes CDR1 LGHDT and CDR2 YNNKEL (reference sequence). Written as DNA, the CDR3 is TGTGCCAGCAGCCCCGGGTGGACTGGTTCTAACTATGAGCAGTTCTTC. Translated: CASSPGWTGSNYEQFF.

The J gene is TRBJ1-2, the V gene TRBV3-1 (or the pseudogene TRBV3-2), with 7 positions matching TRBD1. Germline loops: CDR1 LGHDT, CDR2 YNNKEL (reference sequence). V dropped 2 bases and J dropped 3; count of bases not matched to a gene: 6. CDR3 length: 15 amino acids. CDR3 region: CASSQQPGQHYGYTF. The DNA of the CDR3 is TGTGCCAGCAGCCAACAACCGGGACAGCACTATGGCTACACCTTC.

The chain recombines TRBV20-1 with TRBJ1-1, with D possibly TRBD1 on 6 matching bases. V gave up 3 bases and J gave up 0 bases, with 8 bases separating them. Per germline, CDR1 DFQATT and CDR2 SNEGSKA (reference sequence). This CDR3 has 13 residues. The CDR3 loop reads CSASGTMNTEAFF. CDR3 in DNA: TGCAGTGCTAGTGGGACAATGAACACTGAAGCTTTCTTT.

The chain recombines TRBV27 with TRBJ2-2; 10 nucleotides agree with TRBD2. The CDR3 contains 15 residues. Germline V gives CDR1 MNHEY, CDR2 SMNVEV (reference sequence). V lost 6 bases to trimming and J lost 4 bases; unmatched junction nucleotides: 5. The DNA of the CDR3 is TGTGCCAGCAGACTACTAGCGGGACGCACCGGGGAGCTGTTTTTT. Translating gives CASRLLAGRTGELFF.

The chain has TRBV6-1 and TRBJ2-1, with D perhaps matching TRBD2 (6 bases). V was shortened by 3 bases and J by 2 bases, with 11 bases between the two germline ends. Germline CDR1 reads MNHNS; CDR2 reads SASEGT. This CDR3 region has 15 residues. DNA for the CDR3: TGTGCCAGCAGTGAGAGCGGGCTAACCTACAATGAGCAGTTCTTC. Protein: CASSESGLTYNEQFF.

V usage is TRBV5-1 and J usage is TRBJ1-3; possible D gene TRBD1, 6 bases. CDR1 SGHRS and CDR2 YFSETQ come from the germline V gene. The CDR3 extends over 16 amino acids. The ends were cut back, 0 bases at V and 0 bases at J, with 10 bases in the middle. The CDR3 sequence: CASSLAGGASGNTIYF. As DNA, the CDR3 is TGCGCCAGCAGCTTGGCTGGGGGGGCCTCTGGAAACACCATATATTTT.

This sequence joins TRBV28 and TRBJ1-3, with TRBD1 matching over 9 bases. Trimming at V came to 5 bases and at J to 2 bases, leaving 13 bases not matched to a gene. The germline CDR1 and CDR2 sequences are MDHEN and SYDVKM. The CDR3 extends over 18 amino acids. CDR3 in amino acids: CASSPPYRWTGAGNTIYF. The DNA for the CDR3 is TGTGCCAGCAGTCCTCCCTACCGTTGGACAGGGGCTGGAAACACCATATATTTT.

This clone has a handful of counts. The chain combines TRBV7-3 with TRBJ2-6; a weak D match, TRBD2 (5 bases). The length of the CDR3 is 14 residues. CDR1 is SGHTA, CDR2 FQGTGA, per germline. Trimming shortened V by 3 bases and J by 2 bases, and 5 bases separated the two germline ends. The CDR3 loop is CASSLGAGANVLTF. The CDR3, as DNA: TGTGCCAGCAGCTTGGGAGCTGGGGCCAACGTCCTGACTTTC.

This clone appeared once. The chain recombines TRBV7-3 with TRBJ2-2, with TRBD2 identical over 8 bases. Trimming removed 2 bases from V and 9 bases from J; junction bases left unmatched: 8. CDR1 and CDR2 from the germline V gene are SGHTA and FQGTGA. CDR3 length: 15 amino acids. The CDR3: CASSLWGAGDRELFF. The CDR3 nucleotides read TGTGCCAGCAGCTTATGGGGAGCGGGAGACCGGGAGCTGTTTTTT. Full variable domain (remainder filled in from reference TRBV7-3 and TRBJ2-2): GAGVSQTPSNKVTEKGKYVELRCDPISGHTALYWYRQSLGQGPEFLIYFQGTGAADDSGLPNDRFFAVRPEGSVSTLKIQRTERGDSAVYLCASSLWGAGDRELFFGEGSRLTVL.

This clone has a handful of counts. The chain carries TRBV5-1 and TRBJ2-3; D is possibly TRBD2 (6 bases). Between the trimmed V and J ends, which lost 4 bases and 0 bases, there was a span of 12 bases. The CDR3 loop spans 15 amino acids. CDR1 and CDR2 (germline): SGHRS, YFSETQ. DNA for the CDR3: TGCGCCAGCAGCAAACAGCGGGCTAGCACAGATACGCAGTATTTT. The encoded protein is CASSKQRASTDTQYF.

The gene calls are TRBV3-1 (or the pseudogene TRBV3-2) and TRBJ2-7; TRBD2 aligns across 8 bases. After removal of 5 bases from V and 6 bases from J, the junction contained 12 bases not matched to a gene. CDR3 length: 15 amino acids. Germline assignment: CDR1 LGHDT and CDR2 YNNKEL (reference sequence). The CDR3 nucleotides are TGTGCCAGCAGCTCGGGACTAGTTTTTCCCTTCGAGCAGTACTTC. Protein sequence: CASSSGLVFPFEQYF.

The rearrangement joins TRBV5-4 to TRBJ2-1; D perhaps matches TRBD2 (6 bases). The germline CDR1 and CDR2 sequences are SGHNT and YYREEE (reference sequence). CDR3 length: 18 amino acids. Trimming took off 3 bases at V and 2 bases at J, with 21 bases between the two ends. As DNA, the CDR3 is TGTGCCAGCAGCTGGGCCCGGGAGAGCGGCCTCACCTACAATGAGCAGTTCTTC. Residues: CASSWARESGLTYNEQFF.

The V and J genes are TRBV6-5 and TRBJ2-7; 7 bases line up with TRBD1. V was clipped by 6 bases and J by 3 bases; unmatched bases: 2. The CDR3 sequence is 12 residues long. Germline loops: CDR1 MNHEY, CDR2 SVGAGI. This CDR3 reads CASRGDSYEQYF. CDR3 sequence (DNA): TGTGCCAGCAGGGGGGACAGCTACGAGCAGTACTTC.

This clone was observed a single time. CDR3 amino acids: CASSWKTGGRAGYTF. The CDR3 nucleotides are TGTGCCAGCAGCTGGAAGACAGGGGGAAGAGCTGGCTACACCTTC. The chain couples TRBV5-5 to TRBJ1-2; 9 nucleotides match TRBD1. This CDR3 is built from 15 residues. The germline gives CDR1 SGHKS, CDR2 YYEKEE (reference sequence). V gave up 3 bases and J gave up 7 bases; unmatched junction bases: 10.